Described below is a single T cell receptor (beta chain) sequence and its context. The survey-level immunoSEQ assay was used. Every PCR reaction included synthetic inline CDR3 controls for all V-J pairings. Profiling relied on immunoSEQ multiplex PCR, and the TCRdb table lists in-frame clones only, not all of them. This table holds 25,000 to 35,000 clones, 70% to 90% found once. V was cut by 6 bases and J by 8 bases, with 14 bases left in between. CDR3 length: 14 residues. In germline, CDR1 is LNHDA, CDR2 SQIVND (reference sequence). Described time point: before natalizumab initiation. The data were obtained in a study of multiple sclerosis patients with progressive multifocal leukoencephalopathy.

The sample taken for sequencing was PBMCs. The V call is TRBV19, the J call TRBJ1-6; D is ambiguous. The source of this sequence is a human donor with multiple sclerosis. The CDR3 region has the DNA TGTGCCAGTAGGGTTACGTCGGGAGATTCACCCCTCCACTTT. Protein sequence: CASRVTSGDSPLHF.